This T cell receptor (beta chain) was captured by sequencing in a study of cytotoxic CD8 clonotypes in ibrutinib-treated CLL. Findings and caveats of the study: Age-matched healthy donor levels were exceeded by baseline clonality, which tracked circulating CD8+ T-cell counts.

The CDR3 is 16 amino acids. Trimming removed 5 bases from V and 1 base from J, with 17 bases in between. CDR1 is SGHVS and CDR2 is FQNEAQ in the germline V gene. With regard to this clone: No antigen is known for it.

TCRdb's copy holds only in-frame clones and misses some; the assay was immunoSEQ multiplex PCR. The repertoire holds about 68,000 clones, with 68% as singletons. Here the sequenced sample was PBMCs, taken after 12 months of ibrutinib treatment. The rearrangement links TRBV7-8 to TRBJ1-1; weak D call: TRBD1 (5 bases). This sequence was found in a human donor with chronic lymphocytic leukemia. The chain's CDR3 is CASSPQLVGGNTEAFF. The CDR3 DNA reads TGTGCCAGCAGCCCCCAGTTGGTCGGGGGGAACACTGAAGCTTTCTTT.